This T cell receptor (beta chain) was sequenced in a study of blood T cell repertoires in COVID-19. Study-level information: Sources were T cells, B-cell-depleted T cells, or PBMCs; the material itself was cDNA or gDNA.

Germline lookup yields CDR1 SNHLY and CDR2 FYNNEI. Trimming removed 6 bases from V and 6 bases from J, with 17 bases in between. This CDR3 is 15 amino acids long. Study members were between about 18 and 100 years old and lived in 24 US regions. Participants were placed into cohorts based on the clinical history they reported. Only in-frame clones appear in the TCRdb table, and some are missing; sequencing was by immunoSEQ multiplex PCR. The repertoire holds hundreds of thousands of clones, with around nine tenths as singletons. Sequenced material: PBMCs or T cells enriched from blood (not recorded which). This TCR was recovered from a woman between 40 and 50 years old who had recovered from COVID-19. The chain has TRBV2 and TRBJ1-4; the D gene is possibly TRBD1 (5 bases). The CDR3 loop reads CASSPKSGADEKLFF. The CDR3 nucleotides are TGTGCCAGCAGCCCTAAGAGTGGGGCAGATGAAAAACTGTTTTTT.